The 21 T cell receptor beta chains given below trace back to one sample, sequenced in a study of T cell responses to AZD1222 COVID-19 vaccine. Clones were sequenced by immunoSEQ multiplex PCR, and TCRdb holds only the in-frame ones, with some missing. The sample holds 150,000 to 200,000 clones, 94% seen once. The sequenced sample was peripheral blood, obtained on day 0 of AZD1222 vaccination. These receptors all come from an adult in good health.

J is TRBJ1-3 and V is TRBV18, with a tentative D call TRBD1 (5 bases). V lost 3 bases, J lost 0 bases, and 12 bases lay in between. The germline CDR1 and CDR2 sequences are KGHSH and LQKENI. The CDR3 totals 16 residues. CDR3 in DNA: TGTGCCAGCTCACCGCTGGGGGACTACTCTGGAAACACCATATATTTT. This gives the protein CASSPLGDYSGNTIYF.

The rearrangement links TRBV5-1 to TRBJ1-4; D remains unclear. Deletions cut 4 bases from V and 1 base from J, with 14 bases between. The CDR3 length is 16 residues. Germline lookup yields CDR1 SGHRS and CDR2 YFSETQ. CDR3 sequence reads: CASSPSIVGTNEKLFF. In DNA, the CDR3 is TGCGCCAGCAGCCCGTCCATTGTGGGAACTAATGAAAAACTGTTTTTT. Full variable domain (missing parts from reference TRBV5-1 and TRBJ1-4): KAGVTQTPRYLIKTRGQQVTLSCSPISGHRSVSWYQQTPGQGLQFLFEYFSETQRNKGNFPGRFSGRQFSNSRSEMNVSTLELGDSALYLCASSPSIVGTNEKLFFGSGTQLSVL.

The chain couples TRBV5-1 to TRBJ2-3; D is possibly TRBD2 (5 bases). The CDR3 loop spans 15 amino acids. Trimming shortened V by 0 bases and J by 1 base, and 9 bases separated the two germline ends. Looked up from germline, CDR1 is SGHRS and CDR2 is YFSETQ. The CDR3 nucleotides read TGCGCCAGCAGCTTGGGCACGCGGGGCACAGATACGCAGTATTTT. Amino acid sequence: CASSLGTRGTDTQYF.

This sequence joins TRBV6-1 and TRBJ2-3; D gene ambiguous. V lost 0 bases and J lost 3, with 7 bases in between. Germline loops: CDR1 MNHNS, CDR2 SASEGT. This CDR3 spans 14 amino acids. The CDR3 coding sequence is TGTGCCAGCAGTGAAGCGAGTGGGACAGATACGCAGTATTTT. It encodes CASSEASGTDTQYF.

DNA for the CDR3: TGTGCCAGCAGTGAATCCCTGCGGCGGAGTTATTACAATGAGCAGTTCTTC. Its protein product is CASSESLRRSYYNEQFF. The chain combines TRBV6-1 with TRBJ2-1; D is undetermined. V lost 2 bases and J 4 bases, leaving 18 bases between the germline ends. The CDR3 length is 17 residues. Germline V gene data show CDR1 as MNHNS and CDR2 as SASEGT.

The rearrangement links TRBV19 to TRBJ2-1, with D unclear. The CDR3 loop spans 17 amino acids. CDR1 is LNHDA and CDR2 is SQIVND in the germline V gene (reference sequence). Trimming stripped 4 bases from V and 3 bases from J, with 19 bases between. In nucleotides, the CDR3 is TGTGCCAGTAGTAACCTCCCCCTAGGATCCCTCTACAATGAGCAGTTCTTC. Translation gives CASSNLPLGSLYNEQFF.

The chain joins TRBV19 to TRBJ1-3; a weak D match, TRBD1 (5 bases). Per the germline V gene, CDR1 is LNHDA and CDR2 is SQIVND (reference sequence). Between the trimmed V and J ends, which lost 5 bases and 4 bases, there was a span of 9 bases. The CDR3 is 13 amino acids. The CDR3 DNA sequence: TGTGCCAGTAGTGAGACAGAGGGAAACACCATATATTTT. Protein sequence: CASSETEGNTIYF.

The chain's CDR3 is CASSRDTPPYF. The CDR3 region has the DNA TGTGCCAGCAGCCGGGATACCCCTCCGTACTTC. This chain links TRBV28 with TRBJ2-7; TRBD2 is a possible D gene (5 bases). V lost 6 bases to trimming and J lost 12 bases, with 15 bases between them. Germline CDR1 and CDR2: MDHEN and SYDVKM. The CDR3 sequence is 11 residues long.

This chain uses TRBV6-5 with TRBJ2-1, with TRBD2 identical over 8 bases. CDR3 length: 16 residues. The ends lost 0 bases at V and 6 bases at J; junction bases unmatched: 7. Germline-derived CDR1 and CDR2 are MNHEY and SVGAGI. This CDR3 is CASSYSTGGPFNEQFF. DNA of the CDR3: TGTGCCAGCAGTTACTCAACGGGAGGGCCATTCAATGAGCAGTTCTTC.

The chain uses TRBV9 and TRBJ1-4; weak D call: TRBD1 (6 bases). Trimming took off 2 bases at V and 7 bases at J, with 12 bases between the two ends. This CDR3 is built from 14 residues. CDR1 and CDR2 (germline): SGDLS, YYNGEE. The CDR3 here is CASSVGQGREKLFF. For the CDR3, the DNA is TGTGCCAGCAGCGTGGGGCAGGGGCGTGAAAAACTGTTTTTT.

The J gene is TRBJ1-2, the V gene TRBV6-1, with 8 nucleotides matching TRBD1. Looked up from germline, CDR1 is MNHNS and CDR2 is SASEGT. Trimming at V came to 4 bases and at J to 2 bases, leaving 9 bases not matched to a gene. The CDR3 spans 16 residues. The CDR3 coding sequence is TGTGCCAGCAGTGCACTATATGGACAGGGAAACTATGGCTACACCTTC. Its protein product is CASSALYGQGNYGYTF.

CDR3 sequence reads: CASSQTGEAFF. For the CDR3, the DNA is TGTGCCAGCAGCCAGACAGGGGAAGCTTTCTTT. This sequence joins TRBV6-5 and TRBJ1-1; 7 bases align to TRBD1. The V and J ends lost 6 bases and 8 bases, in that order; junction bases with no gene match: 3. This CDR3 has 11 residues. Germline CDR1 is MNHEY and CDR2 is SVGAGI.

For the CDR3, the DNA is TGTGCCAGCAGCTTAGGGCTAGCGAGCACAGATACGCAGTATTTT. Amino acids: CASSLGLASTDTQYF. The chain uses TRBV13 and TRBJ2-3; a weak D match, TRBD2 (6 bases). Looked up from germline, CDR1 is PRHDT and CDR2 is FYEKMQ (reference sequence). V shed 0 bases and J shed 0 bases, with 7 bases lying between them. CDR3 length: 15 amino acids.

This CDR3 reads CAWSLGGYGYTF. As DNA, the CDR3 is TGTGCCTGGAGTTTGGGGGGCTATGGCTACACCTTC. The rearrangement uses TRBV30 and TRBJ1-2, with D possibly TRBD1 on 5 matching bases. Germline V lookup: CDR1 GTSNPN, CDR2 SVGIG (reference sequence). This CDR3 is 12 amino acids long. The V end lost 2 bases, the J end lost 4 bases, and 8 bases lay between the germline ends.

V usage is TRBV5-1 and J usage is TRBJ1-1; 9 bases are shared with TRBD1. The CDR3 length is 16 residues. CDR1 and CDR2 from the germline V gene are SGHRS and YFSETQ. Trimming removed 4 bases from V and 1 base from J; junction bases left unmatched: 8. The CDR3 region is CASSLTGGAENTEAFF. CDR3 DNA sequence: TGCGCCAGCAGCCTTACAGGGGGCGCCGAGAACACTGAAGCTTTCTTT.

The CDR3 DNA follows: TGTGCCACCAGCAGCGGGACTAGCGGGGGATCAGATACGCAGTATTTT. Translated: CATSSGTSGGSDTQYF. V is TRBV15 and J is TRBJ2-3; 14 bases are a match to TRBD2. Germline V gives CDR1 LNHNV, CDR2 YYDKDF (reference sequence). V lost 3 bases and J lost 4; bases outside the gene matches: 3. CDR3 size: 16 residues.

This clone was seen a single time. The chain combines TRBV4-1 with TRBJ1-5; no clear D. Trimming shortened V by 0 bases and J by 4 bases, and 1 base separated the two germline ends. The CDR3 consists of 12 residues. In germline, CDR1 is MGHRA, CDR2 YSYEKL. CDR3 region: CASSQDNQPQHF. In nucleotides, the CDR3 is TGCGCCAGCAGCCAAGATAATCAGCCCCAGCATTTT.

A word on this clone: Germline and junction disagree at one end, which may indicate a read error. The chain joins TRBV7-6 to TRBJ1-1; tentative D call: TRBD1 (5 bases). The germline CDR1 and CDR2 sequences are SGHVS and FNYEAQ. The CDR3 is made up of 14 amino acids. CDR3 in amino acids: CASSLDGGVREAFF. The CDR3 region has the DNA TGTGCCAGCAGTTTAGACGGGGGAGTTCGTGAAGCTTTCTTT.

The chain has TRBV3-1 (or the pseudogene TRBV3-2) and TRBJ2-5; D remains unclear. Germline CDR1 is LGHDT and CDR2 is YNNKEL (reference sequence). This CDR3 is 16 amino acids long. Trimming cost V 1 base and J 10 bases, with 22 bases left between them. CDR3 sequence (DNA): TGTGCCAGCAGCCAAGGACCCGGAACTGCCAAGGTGATCCAGTACTTC. Translation: CASSQGPGTAKVIQYF.

J is TRBJ1-5 and V is TRBV5-1; D is possibly TRBD1 (5 bases). The ends were cut back, 1 base at V and 1 base at J, with 9 bases in the middle. Germline V gene lookup returns CDR1 SGHRS and CDR2 YFSETQ. CDR3 length: 15 amino acids. The CDR3 here is CASSLIGDSNQPQHF. The CDR3 DNA sequence: TGCGCCAGCAGCTTGATCGGGGACAGCAATCAGCCCCAGCATTTT.

The chain has TRBV5-6 and TRBJ1-5; D is possibly TRBD1 (5 bases). Per germline, CDR1 SGHDT and CDR2 YYEEEE. The CDR3 covers 16 residues. The V end lost 3 bases, the J end lost 7 bases, and 20 bases lay between the germline ends. The CDR3 DNA is TGTGCCAGCAGCTGGCAGGGTGGTTCAAATAACCAGCCCCAGCATTTT. Residues: CASSWQGGSNNQPQHF.